This T cell receptor (beta chain) was captured in a study of blood T cell repertoires in COVID-19 (dated by TCRdb to 2020 to 2021). About the study as a whole: The collaborator samples originated in the United States, Italy and Spain and spanned the acute and convalescent phases of COVID-19. The material from the prospective study consisted of cDNA or gDNA derived from T cells, B-cell-depleted T cells, or PBMCs. Subjects who had been exposed to COVID-19, were actively infected with it, or had recovered from it provided the deeply sampled blood TCRbeta repertoires that made up the dataset. The repertoires were made available in a free public database intended to serve as a resource for research on the immune response to SARS-CoV-2. The samples were drawn from two sources: the first 160 participants of the ongoing ImmuneRACE study, and fewer than 1,500 subjects contributed by 6 global collaborators. Sample metadata almost always included a de-identified subject ID, COVID-19 status, age in years and sex. Where available, HLA class I and class II types were taken from metadata supplied by the sample provider and were not determined by assay-based typing.

A word on this clone: This clone's antigen is unknown. Nothing much larger sits one base from this clone, and base qualities are not available.

Beyond this particular receptor, the publication reports: The quantity of clinical and demographic metadata differed by source and by participant and was supplied without curation.

The immunoSEQ Assay, a bias-controlled multiplex PCR, was used to amplify TCRbeta CDR3 regions from genomic DNA. The authors' pipeline ran thus. The number of nucleated cells in each sample was estimated by amplification of reference gene primers within the assay. Sequence reads were collapsed and filtered to measure the absolute abundance of every unique TCRbeta CDR3 rearrangement. For each sample, productive Simpson clonality was calculated as the square root of Simpson's diversity index over productive rearrangements. The table was pulled from immuneACCESS by TCRdb, which kept in-frame rearrangements only. Such tables lose some clones; where checked, under half of the loss comes from unresolved V genes, and the rest has no known cause. That table furnishes V, J and clone size, whereas the DNA furnished D and trimming. In this sample the table shows over 250,000 clones, roughly 89% of which occur a single time. The biggest ten clones account for more than 1.5% of the sample.

Enrolling through a virtual design, the prospective study's participants ranged in age from roughly 18 to 95 years and lived across 24 United States geographic areas. Cohort assignment in the prospective study relied on participant-reported clinical history from a screening survey and a study questionnaire. Recovered participants in ImmuneRACE Cohort 3 were defined as having two consecutive negative NP/OP PCR tests, clearance from a healthcare professional, or resolution of symptoms. In the prospective study, mobile phlebotomists collected whole blood, serum and a nasopharyngeal or oropharyngeal swab from each participant. Over an approximately 2-month period, participants in the prospective study had the option of providing additional blood draws and questionnaires. Before DNA extraction, prospective study blood samples were shipped either frozen or at room temperature. There are 15 amino acids in the CDR3, from cysteine to phenylalanine inclusive. Only the CDR3 DNA stays, 45 bases, in frame from base 1. Trimming costs V 1 base and J 6 bases, and their ends lie 14 bases apart. As encoded in the germline V gene (reference sequence), CDR1 is SGHNT while CDR2 is YYREEE.

The sequence was obtained from a woman aged 55-75 years who had recovered from COVID-19. The rearranged chain carries TRBV5-4 and TRBJ2-1; TRBD2 is a possible D gene, resting on 7 matching bases. Sequenced input: PBMCs or T cells enriched from blood (not recorded which). Here is the DNA: TGTGCCAGCAGCTTGTCGCGGGGGCCGTTCAATGAGCAGTTCTTC. Translated, this is CASSLSRGPFNEQFF.